This T cell receptor (beta chain) was sequenced for a study of blood T cell repertoires in COVID-19. Across the study: Researchers got acute and convalescent COVID-19 samples from the United States, Italy and Spain. PBMCs, B-cell-depleted T cells, or T cells provided the cDNA or gDNA that made up the material.

Original processing methods: Amplified reference gene primers provided the basis for estimating nucleated cell counts. Profiled with immunoSEQ multiplex PCR; TCRdb holds only in-frame clones, not every one. That table supplies the V and J calls and clone size; D and trimming were determined from the DNA. The data show 55,000 to 90,000 clones, with roughly 86% seen just once and around 13% held by the top ten. The sequencing input was peripheral blood. The receptor was derived from a woman aged 55 to 70 with acute or convalescent COVID-19.

The DNA of the CDR3 is TGTGCCAGCAGTAAGTTCGGGAGCACAGATACGCAGTATTTT. Its protein product is CASSKFGSTDTQYF. The rearrangement links TRBV25-1 to TRBJ2-3; D unresolved. Looked up from germline, CDR1 is MGHDK and CDR2 is SYGVNS. The CDR3 is made up of 14 amino acids. The V and J ends lost 5 bases and 0 bases respectively, with 9 bases between them.